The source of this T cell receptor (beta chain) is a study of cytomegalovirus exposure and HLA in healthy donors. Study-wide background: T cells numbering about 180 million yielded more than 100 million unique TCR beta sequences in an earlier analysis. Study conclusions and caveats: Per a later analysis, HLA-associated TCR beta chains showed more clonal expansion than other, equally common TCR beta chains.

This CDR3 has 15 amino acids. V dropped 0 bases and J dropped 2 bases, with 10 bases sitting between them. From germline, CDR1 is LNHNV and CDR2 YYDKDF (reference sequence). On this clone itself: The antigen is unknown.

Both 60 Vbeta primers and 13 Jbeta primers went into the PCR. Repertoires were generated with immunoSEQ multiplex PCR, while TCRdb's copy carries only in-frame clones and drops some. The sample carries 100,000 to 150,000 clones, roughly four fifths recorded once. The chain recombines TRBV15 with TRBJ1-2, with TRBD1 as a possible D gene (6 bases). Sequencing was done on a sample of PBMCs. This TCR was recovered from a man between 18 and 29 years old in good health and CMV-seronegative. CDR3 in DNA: TGTGCCACCAGCAGAGAGGGGGCAGGGAACTATGGCTACACCTTC. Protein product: CATSREGAGNYGYTF.